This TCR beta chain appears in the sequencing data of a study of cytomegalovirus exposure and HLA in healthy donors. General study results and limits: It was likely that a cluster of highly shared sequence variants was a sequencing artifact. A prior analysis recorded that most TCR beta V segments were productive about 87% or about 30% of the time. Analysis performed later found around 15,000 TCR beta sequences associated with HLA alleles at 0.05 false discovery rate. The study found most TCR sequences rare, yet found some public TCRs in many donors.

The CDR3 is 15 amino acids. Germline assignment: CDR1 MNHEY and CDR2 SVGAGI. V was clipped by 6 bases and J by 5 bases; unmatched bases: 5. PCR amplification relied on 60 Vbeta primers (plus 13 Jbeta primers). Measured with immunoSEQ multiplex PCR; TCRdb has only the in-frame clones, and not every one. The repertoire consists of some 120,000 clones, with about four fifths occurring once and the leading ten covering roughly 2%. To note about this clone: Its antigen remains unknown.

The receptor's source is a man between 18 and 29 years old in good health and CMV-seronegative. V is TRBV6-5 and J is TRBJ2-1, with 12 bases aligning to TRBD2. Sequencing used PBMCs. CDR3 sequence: CASRTSGSSNNEQFF. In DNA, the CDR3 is TGTGCCAGCAGGACTAGCGGGAGCTCGAACAATGAGCAGTTCTTC.